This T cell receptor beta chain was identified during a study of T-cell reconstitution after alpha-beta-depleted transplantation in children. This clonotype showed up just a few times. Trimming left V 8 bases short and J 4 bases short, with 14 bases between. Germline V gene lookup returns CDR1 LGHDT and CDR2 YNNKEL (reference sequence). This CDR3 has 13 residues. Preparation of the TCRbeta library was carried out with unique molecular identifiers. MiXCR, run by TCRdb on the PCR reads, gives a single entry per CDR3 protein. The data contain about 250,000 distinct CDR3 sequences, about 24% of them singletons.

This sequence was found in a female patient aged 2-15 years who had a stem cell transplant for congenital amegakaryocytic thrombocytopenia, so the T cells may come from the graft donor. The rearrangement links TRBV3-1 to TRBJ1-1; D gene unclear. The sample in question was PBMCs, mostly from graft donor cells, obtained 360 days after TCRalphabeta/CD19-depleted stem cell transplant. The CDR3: CASRGRVVTEAFF. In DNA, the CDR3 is TGTGCCAGCCGGGGAAGGGTTGTCACTGAAGCTTTCTTT.